The sequence of this T cell receptor (beta chain) was determined in a study of identical twins. Study-wide findings and caveats: Some out-of-frame alpha sequences were shared by twins, and these showed excess low generation probability. Abundant cord blood beta clonotypes carried fewer insertions; memory repertoires showed none.

At least ten counts were recorded for this clonotype. Antigen unknown. The V gene lost 6 bases and the J gene lost 1 base, with 14 bases spanning the gap. The CDR3 extends over 15 amino acids. Via MiXCR, TCRdb re-called the 5' RACE reads, giving one row per CDR3 protein. The table shows fewer than 550,000 distinct CDR3 sequences, with 13% to 15% occurring only once. This same sample was also part of a study on yellow fever vaccine responses in identical twins.

The receptor's source is a woman under 30 in good health. The sample was CD4+ T cells sorted from blood. V is TRBV12-3 or TRBV12-4 and J is TRBJ2-3; D is possibly TRBD1 (6 bases). Here the CDR3 reads CASSFQGWGTDTQYF. In DNA, the CDR3 is TGTGCCAGCAGCTTCCAGGGGTGGGGCACAGATACGCAGTATTTT.